One and the same sample provided the 3 T cell receptor beta chains below, sequenced in a study of T-cell reconstitution after alpha-beta-depleted transplantation in children. Unique molecular identifiers were used in preparing the TCRbeta library. TCRdb used MiXCR to reprocess the PCR reads, holding one entry per CDR3 protein. The sample lists over 45,000 distinct CDR3 sequences; 5.8% were seen once. Here the sequenced sample was PBMCs, mostly from graft donor cells, taken 60 days after TCRalphabeta/CD19-depleted stem cell transplant. These TCRs come from a female patient aged 2-9 years who had a stem cell transplant for aplastic anemia, so the T cells may come from the graft donor.

This clonotype was observed at least ten times. The rearrangement uses TRBV7-9 and TRBJ2-3, with 7 bases matching TRBD2. Germline lookup yields CDR1 SEHNR and CDR2 FQNEAQ (reference sequence). Germline trimming cut 3 bases from V and 0 bases from J; bases unmatched to any gene: 6. This CDR3 has 16 amino acids. The CDR3, as DNA: TGTGCCAGCAGCTTGGCTAGCGGTACAAGCACAGATACGCAGTATTTT. Protein product: CASSLASGTSTDTQYF.

The chain uses TRBV26 and TRBJ2-2; TRBD1 was called by the table and not checked on the DNA. TRBV26 is assigned pseudogene status. The CDR3 has 13 amino acids. CDR3: CACWQGNTGELFF. The CDR3 nucleotides read TGTGCCTGCTGGCAGGGGAACACAGGGGAGCTGTTTTTT.

In its sample, this clonotype was seen many times. V is TRBV18 and J is TRBJ2-7; TRBD2 might be the D (6 bases). Germline V gene sequence: CDR1 KGHSH, CDR2 LQKENI. The CDR3 consists of 13 residues. The V end lost 2 bases, the J end lost 4 bases, and 9 bases lay between the germline ends. CDR3 protein: CASSPSGRYEQYF. Written as DNA, the CDR3 is TGTGCCAGCTCACCATCGGGGAGGTACGAGCAGTACTTC. The full variable domain, rest sourced from reference TRBV18 and TRBJ2-7, is NAGVMQNPRHLVRRRGQEARLRCSPMKGHSHVYWYRQLPEEGLKFMVYLQKENIIDESGMPKERFSAEFPKEGPSILRIQQVVRGDSAAYFCASSPSGRYEQYFGPGTRLTVT.